These T cell receptor beta chains were read from a single sample in a study of human T cells and chemical hapten exposure. TCRdb ran MiXCR on the RACE reads and lists one entry per CDR3 protein. The sample has 350,000 to 400,000 distinct CDR3 sequences; roughly 6% are singletons. The sample consisted of whole blood, taken in connection with sensitization to the hapten diphenylcyclopropenone (DPC). These receptors were collected from a woman in her late teens or twenties with alopecia areata. Some clones in this sample may be carry-over from other donors' samples. Both conserved end residues are part of each CDR3. A D gene is named only where the DNA matches it firmly. Size is stated for part of the rows, as once, few or many counts, or as a class when the clone is expanded.

cdr3_length	v_call	d_call	clone_size	j_call	cdr3_nt	cdr3_aa
13	TRBV20-1	NA	few	TRBJ1-5	TGCAGTGCTAGATCCACCCAGCATCAGCCCCAGCATTTT	CSARSTQHQPQHF
12	TRBV6-5	NA	many	TRBJ1-4	TGTGCCAGCAGTACAGGACAGGAAAAACTGTTTTTT	CASSTGQEKLFF
17	TRBV6-6	NA	few	TRBJ2-5	TGTGCCAGCAGTTATATCTGGGGCTTCCCCCCACAGGAGACCCAGTACTTC	CASSYIWGFPPQETQYF
14	TRBV27	NA	few	TRBJ2-5	TGTGCCAGCAGTTTTGTGCCAGTTGGAGCGACCCAGTACTTC	CASSFVPVGATQYF
17	TRBV10-3	TRBD1	many	TRBJ2-5	TGTGCCATCAGTGAGTCTACCGGGACAGCGGTACAAGAGACCCAGTACTTC	CAISESTGTAVQETQYF
15	TRBV24-1	NA	many	TRBJ1-4	TGTGCCACCAGTGATACGGGGGGGACCAATGAAAAACTGTTTTTT	CATSDTGGTNEKLFF
11	TRBV29-1	NA	few	TRBJ2-7	TGCAGCGTTTTAGGGGGATGGGAGCAGTACTTC	CSVLGGWEQYF
13	TRBV29-1	TRBD1	many	TRBJ1-4	TGCAGCGTCCAGGGGGGGTCCGGGGAAAAACTGTTTTTT	CSVQGGSGEKLFF
19	TRBV7-9	NA	few	TRBJ1-3	TGTGCCAGCAGCCTACCCGGGACAACTAATTTCCTCTCTGGAAACACCATATATTTT	CASSLPGTTNFLSGNTIYF
16	TRBV7-2	TRBD2	many	TRBJ2-3	TGTGCCAGCAGCCCCTCCCTAGCGGGGTCCACAGATACGCAGTATTTT	CASSPSLAGSTDTQYF
16	TRBV29-1	TRBD1	few	TRBJ1-6	TGCAGCGTGGGAGAACCCGGGACAGGGGGAAGCTCACCCCTCCACTTT	CSVGEPGTGGSSPLHF
14	TRBV6-2/TRBV6-3	NA	few	TRBJ1-1	TGTGCCAGCAGTAACCAGTTGGCGAACACTGAAGCTTTCTTT	CASSNQLANTEAFF
14	TRBV5-1	TRBD2	many	TRBJ2-1	TGCGCCAGCAGCGCAGGACTAGGTTTCGGTGAGCAGTTCTTC	CASSAGLGFGEQFF
15	TRBV18	NA	few	TRBJ1-4	TGTGCCAGCTCACCACAAAGGGATGCTAATGAAAAACTGTTTTTT	CASSPQRDANEKLFF
17	TRBV27	NA	many	TRBJ1-2	TGTGCCAGCAGTCCTCGTGGGGCGGGGGCTACTAACTATGGCTACACCTTC	CASSPRGAGATNYGYTF
14	TRBV29-1	NA	many	TRBJ2-5	TGCAGCGTTGACCCGGGGCCGTACCAAGAGACCCAGTACTTC	CSVDPGPYQETQYF
16	TRBV19	NA	many	TRBJ1-3	TGTGCCAGTAGTATCTCAGCCACAGGTCCCGGAAACACCATATATTTT	CASSISATGPGNTIYF
12	TRBV20-1	NA	few	TRBJ2-3	TGCAGTGCTAAGAGGGGCACAGATACGCAGTATTTT	CSAKRGTDTQYF
14	TRBV5-4	TRBD1	few	TRBJ2-7	TGTGCCAGCAGCGGCCGGGACAGACCCTACGAGCAGTACTTC	CASSGRDRPYEQYF
14	TRBV18	NA	NA	TRBJ1-1	TGTGCCAGCTCACCAGCAGGGAGGGAGACTGAAGCTTTCTTT	CASSPAGRETEAFF
13	TRBV20-1	NA	few	TRBJ2-7	TGCAGTGGATCTGGAGGGGGCTCCTACGAGCAGTACTTC	CSGSGGGSYEQYF
16	TRBV5-5	TRBD1	few	TRBJ1-6	TGTGCCAGCAGCTTGGGCCAAGGGACAGTTAATTCACCCCTCCACTTT	CASSLGQGTVNSPLHF
18	TRBV4-3	TRBD2	few	TRBJ2-1	TGCGCCAGCAGCCAAGCGGCTAGCGGCCTGGGAGGATACAATGAGCAGTTCTTC	CASSQAASGLGGYNEQFF
11	TRBV12-5	NA	NA	TRBJ2-2	TGTGCTAGTGGTTCGACCGGGGAGCTGTTTTTT	CASGSTGELFF
13	TRBV12-3/TRBV12-4	NA	NA	TRBJ2-2	TGTGCCAGCAGGTTGGACATAACCGGGGAGCTGTTTTTT	CASRLDITGELFF
15	TRBV6-6	TRBD1	many	TRBJ1-6	TGTGCCAGCAGTTATGCCGGGACAGATAATTCACCCCTCCACTTT	CASSYAGTDNSPLHF
15	TRBV20-1	NA	NA	TRBJ2-1	TGCAGTGCTAGAGATCTAACTACCCACGATGATGAGCAGTTCTTC	CSARDLTTHDDEQFF
15	TRBV6-5	NA	few	TRBJ2-4	TGTGCCAGCTCCCGGGCGGCTTTAGCCAAAAACATTCAGTACTTC	CASSRAALAKNIQYF
14	TRBV20-1	NA	NA	TRBJ2-7	TGCAGTGCTAGAGGGGGGGCGACATGGGCCGAGCAGTACTTC	CSARGGATWAEQYF
13	TRBV28	NA	NA	TRBJ1-5	TGTGCCAGCACCAACAGGGCCGATCAGCCCCAGCATTTT	CASTNRADQPQHF
13	TRBV3-1	NA	many	TRBJ2-2	TGTGCCAGCAGCCAGACGGTTCCCGGGGAGCTGTTTTTT	CASSQTVPGELFF